The entry below gives a single T cell receptor (beta chain) sequence along with its context. The data were obtained in a study of shared clonotypes between healthy human individuals. Background on the study: The plates for each donor numbered three CD4 naive, three CD4 memory, two CD8 naive and one CD8 memory.

Generated by immunoSEQ multiplex PCR, the TCRdb table keeps only in-frame clones and is missing some. The repertoire holds fewer than 3 million clones, about nine tenths seen once, with around 0.4% in the top ten. This clonotype was obtained from a man younger than 35 in good health. Some clones in this sample may be carry-over from other donors' samples. Sequences were obtained from naive CD4+ T cells from PBMCs. Subset denoted: CD45RA+ positively selected.

The CDR3 DNA reads TGTGCCATCAGTGAGACCCCGAACACTGAAGCTTTCTTT. As protein: CAISETPNTEAFF. This chain connects TRBV10-3 to TRBJ1-1; D gene unclear. CDR1 is ENHRY and CDR2 is SYGVKD in the germline V gene. This CDR3 comprises 13 residues. V lost 2 bases, J lost 1 base, and 5 bases lay in between.